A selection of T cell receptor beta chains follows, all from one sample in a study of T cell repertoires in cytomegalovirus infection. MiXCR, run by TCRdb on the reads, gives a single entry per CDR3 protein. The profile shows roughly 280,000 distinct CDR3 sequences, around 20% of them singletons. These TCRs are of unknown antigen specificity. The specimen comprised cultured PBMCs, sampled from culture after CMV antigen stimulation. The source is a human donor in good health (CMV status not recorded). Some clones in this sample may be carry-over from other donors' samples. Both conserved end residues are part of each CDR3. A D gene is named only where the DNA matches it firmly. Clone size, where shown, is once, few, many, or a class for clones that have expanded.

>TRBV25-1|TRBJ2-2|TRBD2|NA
TGTGCCAGCAGTAGGCCTAGCGGGAGTTTCGGGTGGACCGGGGAGCTGTTTTTT
CASSRPSGSFGWTGELFF
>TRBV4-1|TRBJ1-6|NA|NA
TGCGCCAGCAGCCAGGGGTGGGGCCTGAATTCACCCCTCCACTTT
CASSQGWGLNSPLHF
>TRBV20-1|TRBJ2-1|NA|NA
TGCAGTGCCTCGGACTACAATGAGCAGTTCTTC
CSASDYNEQFF
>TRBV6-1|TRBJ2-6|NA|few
TGTGCCAGCAGTGTCGACAGCTCTGGGGCCAACGTCCTGACTTTC
CASSVDSSGANVLTF
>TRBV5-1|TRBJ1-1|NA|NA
TGCGCCAGCAGCTCCAGACCGGAAACGAACACTGAAGCTTTCTTT
CASSSRPETNTEAFF
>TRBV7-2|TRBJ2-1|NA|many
TGTGCCAGCAGCTTTTCGGTCACTGAGCAGTTCTTC
CASSFSVTEQFF
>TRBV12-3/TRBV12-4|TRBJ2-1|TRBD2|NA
TGTGCCAGCACCCTTGGACTAGCGGGAGTATCTGGCTCCTACAATGAGCAGTTCTTC
CASTLGLAGVSGSYNEQFF
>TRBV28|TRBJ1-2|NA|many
TGTGCCAGCAGTTCGGTGACGGCGGTGGGTCGGGGCTACACCTTC
CASSSVTAVGRGYTF
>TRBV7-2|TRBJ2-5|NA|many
TGTGCCAGCAGCTCGGGACCGGGAAACCAAGAGACCCAGTACTTC
CASSSGPGNQETQYF
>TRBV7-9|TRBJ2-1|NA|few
TGTGCCAGCAGCTTTCGTGGGGCGGGTTTATCGGGAAATGAGCAGTTCTTC
CASSFRGAGLSGNEQFF
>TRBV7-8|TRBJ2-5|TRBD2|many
TGTGCCAGCAGCCTCGTACGGGGGGGCGTTGAGACCCAGTACTTC
CASSLVRGGVETQYF
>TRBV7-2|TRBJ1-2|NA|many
TGTGCCAGCAGCCGAGCGGCCAGTTCTAACTATGGCTACACCTTC
CASSRAASSNYGYTF
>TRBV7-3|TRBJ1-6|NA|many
TGTGCCAGCAGCTTAAGGGCAGGGGACAATTCACCCCTCCACTTT
CASSLRAGDNSPLHF